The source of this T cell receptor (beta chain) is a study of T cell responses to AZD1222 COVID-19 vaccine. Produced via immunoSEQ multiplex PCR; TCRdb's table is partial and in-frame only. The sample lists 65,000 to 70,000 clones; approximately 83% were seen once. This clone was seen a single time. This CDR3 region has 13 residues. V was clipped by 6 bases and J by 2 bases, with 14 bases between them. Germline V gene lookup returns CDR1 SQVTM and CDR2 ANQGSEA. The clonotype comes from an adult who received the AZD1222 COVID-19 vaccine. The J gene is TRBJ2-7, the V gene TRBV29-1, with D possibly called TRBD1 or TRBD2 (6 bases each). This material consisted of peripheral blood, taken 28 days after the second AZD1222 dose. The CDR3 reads CSVQGGKTYEQYF. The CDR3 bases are TGCAGCGTCCAAGGGGGGAAAACCTACGAGCAGTACTTC.